This TCR beta chain appears in the sequencing data of a study of blood T cell repertoires in COVID-19. Measured with immunoSEQ multiplex PCR; TCRdb has only the in-frame clones, and not every one. Of approximately 290,000 clones listed, approximately 85% are singletons. V dropped 4 bases and J dropped 5 bases, with 18 bases sitting between them. CDR1 is SGDLS, CDR2 YYNGEE, per germline. The CDR3 loop spans 15 amino acids. This rearrangement joins TRBV9 to TRBJ1-2; D is perhaps TRBD1 (6 bases). Specimen: PBMCs or T cells enriched from blood (not recorded which). The receptor was derived from a woman younger than 45 who had recovered from COVID-19. This chain's CDR3 is CASSPRPGQGYGYTF. The DNA for the CDR3 is TGTGCCAGCAGCCCTCGCCCAGGGCAGGGGTATGGCTACACCTTC.